The 3 T cell receptor beta chains given below trace back to one sample, sequenced in a study of CD8 T cells in Susac syndrome. It was with random hexamers that 0.5 to 1 ug RNA was reverse transcribed. MiXCR was run by TCRdb on the immunoSEQ multiplex PCR reads, yielding one entry per CDR3 protein. The table records around 170,000 distinct CDR3 sequences, roughly 94% of them present only once. The sample comprised CD8+ T cells from PBMCs. These receptors all come from a human donor with Susac syndrome.

The chain employs TRBV9 and TRBJ2-3; D gene ambiguous. Germline V CDR1 and CDR2: SGDLS, YYNGEE. This CDR3 has 14 residues. The V gene lost 3 bases and the J gene lost 2 bases, with 10 bases spanning the gap. As DNA, the CDR3 is TGTGCCAGCAGCGGGGGAATAGCCACAGATACGCAGTATTTT. Its translation is CASSGGIATDTQYF.

The chain joins TRBV2 to TRBJ2-1; 9 nucleotides match TRBD2. The CDR3 is 15 residues long. Germline V gene sequence: CDR1 SNHLY, CDR2 FYNNEI. With 3 bases clipped from V and 4 bases from J, the junction kept 4 bases outside the gene matches. The CDR3 DNA is TGTGCCAGCAGTGACATAGCGGGGGTTTACAATGAGCAGTTCTTC. Encoded protein: CASSDIAGVYNEQFF.

CDR3 DNA: TGTGCCTGGAGTGTGGGTAGCGGGCCGGCAGATACGCAGTATTTT. This codes for CAWSVGSGPADTQYF. The chain recombines TRBV30 with TRBJ2-3; 7 bases are a match to TRBD2. The germline gives CDR1 GTSNPN, CDR2 SVGIG (reference sequence). Trimming cost V 0 bases and J 4 bases; bases outside gene matches: 7. This CDR3 comprises 15 residues.